These 9 T cell receptor beta chains were sequenced from one sample in a study of graft-versus-host responses after intestinal transplantation. Profiled with immunoSEQ multiplex PCR; TCRdb holds only in-frame clones, not every one. The table has tens of thousands of clones, approximately 94% seen once. Sequenced material: PBMCs, taken 156 days after intestinal transplant. These receptor sequences come from a human patient who received an intestinal transplant, so some T cells may come from the graft donor.

The chain links TRBV7-6 to TRBJ2-7; TRBD2 matches at 10 bases. The CDR3 spans 15 residues. The J segment lost 0 bases and the V segment lost 3 bases, leaving 2 bases of the junction unmatched. CDR1 SGHVS and CDR2 FNYEAQ come from the germline V gene. CDR3 sequence: CASSFASGSSYEQYF. DNA for the CDR3: TGTGCCAGCAGCTTCGCTAGCGGGAGCTCCTACGAGCAGTACTTC.

The chain joins TRBV9 to TRBJ2-1, with 8 nucleotides matching TRBD2. This CDR3 is 18 amino acids long. Germline values: CDR1 SGDLS, CDR2 YYNGEE. The ends lost 4 bases at V and 5 bases at J; junction bases unmatched: 17. CDR3 sequence: CASSRDGSYSGINNEQFF. DNA for the CDR3: TGTGCCAGCAGCCGAGACGGGTCCTATAGCGGGATTAACAATGAGCAGTTCTTC. The full variable domain, in which reference TRBV9 and TRBJ2-1 provide the parts outside the CDR3, is DSGVTQTPKHLITATGQRVTLRCSPRSGDLSVYWYQQSLDQGLQFLIQYYNGEERAKGNILERFSAQQFPDLHSELNLSSLELGDSALYFCASSRDGSYSGINNEQFFGPGTRLTVL.

The J gene is TRBJ1-2, the V gene TRBV11-3; D ambiguous. The ends were cut back, 1 base at V and 2 bases at J, with 8 bases in the middle. The CDR3 extends over 14 amino acids. Germline V gene data show CDR1 as SGHNT and CDR2 as YENEEA. In nucleotides, the CDR3 is TGTGCCAGCAGCTTAGCTCCTGCCAACTATGGCTACACCTTC. Translation gives CASSLAPANYGYTF. Supplemented by reference TRBV11-3 and TRBJ1-2, the full variable domain reads EAGVVQSPRYKIIEKKQPVAFWCNPISGHNTLYWYLQNLGQGPELLIRYENEEAVDDSQLPKDRFSAERLKGVDSTLKIQPAELGDSAVYLCASSLAPANYGYTFGSGTRLTVV.

The gene calls are TRBV7-9 and TRBJ2-5; D gene unclear. The DNA end lines up better with TRBJ2-7; the J call may be wrong. CDR3 length: 13 residues. Per germline, CDR1 SEHNR and CDR2 FQNEAQ (reference sequence). CDR3 nucleotides: TGTGCCAGCAGCTTTTCAAACAGAGACGAGCAGTACTTC. It codes for CASSFSNRDEQYF.

The J gene is TRBJ2-1, the V gene TRBV7-9; TRBD1 agrees at 12 bases. CDR1 is SEHNR, CDR2 FQNEAQ, per germline (reference sequence). The CDR3 consists of 15 residues. V lost 3 bases, J lost 6 bases, and 3 bases stayed unmatched. CDR3 amino acids: CASSLGTGGPNEQFF. CDR3 bases: TGTGCCAGCAGCTTGGGGACAGGGGGCCCCAATGAGCAGTTCTTC.

J is TRBJ2-5 and V is TRBV5-6; TRBD2 aligns across 7 bases. The DNA end lines up better with TRBJ2-7; the J call may be wrong. The CDR3 is made up of 14 amino acids. Germline V gene data show CDR1 as SGHDT and CDR2 as YYEEEE. The CDR3 here is CASSYRGAGYEQYF. CDR3 nucleotide sequence: TGTGCCAGCAGCTATCGGGGAGCGGGGTACGAGCAGTACTTC.

V usage is TRBV30 and J usage is TRBJ1-2; D not resolved. V lost 0 bases and J lost 4, with 12 bases in between. CDR3 length: 14 residues. Germline assignment: CDR1 GTSNPN and CDR2 SVGIG (reference sequence). This CDR3 reads CAWSVRSTAYGYTF. The CDR3, as DNA: TGTGCCTGGAGTGTAAGAAGTACCGCCTATGGCTACACCTTC.

V usage is TRBV6-1 and J usage is TRBJ1-1; no clear D. Trimming left V 6 bases short and J 0 bases short, with 11 bases between. CDR1 and CDR2 from the germline V gene are MNHNS and SASEGT. The CDR3 has 14 amino acids. CDR3 residues: CASRNSVMNTEAFF. Here the CDR3 DNA reads TGTGCCAGCAGAAACAGCGTCATGAACACTGAAGCTTTCTTT.

The chain uses TRBV7-6 and TRBJ2-3; no firm D call. CDR1 and CDR2 (germline): SGHVS, FNYEAQ. Trimming pared 2 bases from V and 2 bases from J, leaving 11 bases between. The CDR3 totals 15 residues. As DNA, the CDR3 is TGTGCCAGCAGCTTATACACGCCCCCCACAGATACGCAGTATTTT. Its translation: CASSLYTPPTDTQYF.